This T cell receptor beta chain was found in a study of blood T cell repertoires in COVID-19. Background on the study: Acute and convalescent COVID-19 specimens originated in the United States, Italy and Spain. In each case, the material was cDNA or gDNA derived from T cells, B-cell-depleted T cells, or PBMCs.

This clone has only one observation. Authors' analysis steps: Researchers report that nucleated cell counts were estimated from reference gene primer amplification. Produced via immunoSEQ multiplex PCR; TCRdb's table is partial and in-frame only. The V and J calls and clone size were taken over from that table, and D and trimming were inferred from the DNA. Seen here are some 350,000 clones, approximately 90% observed once, and the top ten hold around 3.3%. With V trimmed by 4 bases and J by 8 bases, 3 bases remained unmatched. The length of the CDR3 is 14 residues. CDR1 and CDR2 (germline): SGHRS, YFSETQ.

The sequenced sample consisted of peripheral blood. The chain employs TRBV5-1 and TRBJ1-6, with 10 bases fitting TRBD1. The clonotype originates from a woman aged 18-29 years who had recovered from COVID-19. CDR3 nucleotide sequence: TGCGCCAGCAGCATGACAGGGGGCGATTCACCCCTCCACTTT. Translating it yields CASSMTGGDSPLHF.